This TCR beta chain is from a study of beta chain features in type 1 diabetes. Study background: Regarding age, gender and cell yields, patients proved similar to healthy donors.

Of note for this clone: Its antigen is not identified.

General study points: Type 1 diabetes patients had TCRB CDR3s that were shorter (moderately but significantly so) in all four CD4+ subsets.

The entirety of the isolated RNA underwent reverse transcription, so expressed TCRB transcripts were sequenced. Profiling relied on immunoSEQ multiplex PCR, and the TCRdb table lists in-frame clones only, not all of them. Of about 170,000 clones listed, 6% to 9% were seen once; the top ten hold about 0.5%. Sequencing was done on a sample of central memory CD4+ T cells from blood. The receptor comes from a man aged 18 to 29 with type 1 diabetes.

The CDR3 DNA reads as TGTGCCGGACGAGCGGGGATTAGCACAGATACGCAGTATTTT. Protein: CAGRAGISTDTQYF. V usage is TRBV7-9 and J usage is TRBJ2-3; 7 nucleotides align to TRBD2. This CDR3 has 14 amino acids. Losses at the gene ends were 11 bases for V and 0 bases for J; bases not matched to a gene: 8. Germline V gene data show CDR1 as SEHNR and CDR2 as FQNEAQ (reference sequence).